The 29 T cell receptor beta chains given below trace back to one sample, sequenced in a study of blood T cell repertoires in COVID-19 (dated by TCRdb to about 2020). Receptor libraries were prepared by the immunoSEQ multiplex PCR assay. The clones in this table, taken by TCRdb from immuneACCESS, are in-frame only. Not every clone is retained; where verified, under half of the shortfall comes from an unresolved V gene, and the cause of the rest is unknown. This sample is represented by about 150,000 clones; approximately 78% of them were singletons. Of the sample, about 1.8% falls within the top ten clones. Material for sequencing was peripheral blood. The receptors were sampled from a man older than 75 with acute or convalescent COVID-19.

CDR3 protein: CASSERQGLLRTEAFF. The CDR3, as DNA: TGTGCCAGCAGTGAAAGACAGGGCCTCCTTCGGACTGAAGCTTTCTTT. The chain has TRBV6-1 and TRBJ1-1; TRBD1 matches 7 bases. The junction had 11 bases not matched to a gene; V was cut back by 2 bases and J by 5 bases. The CDR3 is made up of 16 amino acids. Per germline, CDR1 MNHNS and CDR2 SASEGT.

The chain joins TRBV21-1 to TRBJ1-5; TRBD1, the table's D call, was not compared with the DNA. TRBV21-1 is a pseudogene. This CDR3 contains 19 residues. CDR3 amino acids: CASSKPPVRACNSNQPQHF. In DNA, the CDR3 is TGTGCCAGCAGCAAACCCCCCGTCAGGGCTTGCAATAGCAATCAGCCCCAGCATTTT.

V gene TRBV3-1 (or the pseudogene TRBV3-2) combines with J gene TRBJ2-7; perhaps TRBD1 as D (8 bases). Trimming took 4 bases from V and 6 from J, leaving 22 bases between them. CDR1 is LGHDT, CDR2 YNNKEL, per germline (reference sequence). The CDR3 has 16 residues. Here the CDR3 reads CASSPAGTGGGGEQYF. CDR3 DNA sequence: TGTGCCAGCAGCCCAGCGGGGACAGGAGGGGGCGGCGAGCAGTACTTC.

The rearrangement uses TRBV6-5 and TRBJ1-5, with D uncertain. This CDR3 has 15 residues. Germline V lookup: CDR1 MNHEY, CDR2 SVGAGI. V was cut by 0 bases and J by 1 base, with 7 bases left in between. CDR3 in amino acids: CASSYSSRSNQPQHF. For the CDR3, the DNA is TGTGCCAGCAGTTACTCGAGTCGGAGCAATCAGCCCCAGCATTTT.

The rearrangement joins TRBV5-4 to TRBJ2-7; 7 bases fit TRBD2. Germline V gene sequence: CDR1 SGHNT, CDR2 YYREEE (reference sequence). CDR3 length: 15 residues. Trimming took 4 bases from V and 3 from J; bases not matched to a gene: 10. The CDR3 DNA is TGTGCCAGCAGCCGCCCTGGGAGGGGAGACTACGAGCAGTACTTC. This codes for CASSRPGRGDYEQYF.

The chain carries TRBV10-3 and TRBJ1-1; D remains ambiguous. The ends were cut back, 4 bases at V and 2 bases at J, with 14 bases in the middle. CDR1 ENHRY and CDR2 SYGVKD come from the germline V gene. This CDR3 is built from 15 residues. The CDR3 coding sequence is TGTGCCATCAGTGGTGTACACAACATAAACACTGAAGCTTTCTTT. This sequence encodes CAISGVHNINTEAFF.

The CDR3 DNA follows: TGTGCCAGCAGCTTCGACGGGAGCAACACTGAAGCTTTCTTT. Translating it yields CASSFDGSNTEAFF. The V and J genes are TRBV7-2 and TRBJ1-1, with no clear D. Trimming removed 3 bases from V and 2 bases from J, with 10 bases in between. Germline V gene lookup returns CDR1 SGHTA and CDR2 FQGNSA. CDR3 length: 14 amino acids.

This chain uses TRBV5-1 with TRBJ1-5; 10 nucleotides agree with TRBD1. V shed 2 bases, J shed 4 bases, and the junction held 3 bases outside the gene matches. The CDR3 loop spans 15 amino acids. Per germline, CDR1 SGHRS and CDR2 YFSETQ. The CDR3 here is CASSLMGQGNQPQHF. CDR3 bases: TGCGCCAGCAGCTTAATGGGACAGGGGAATCAGCCCCAGCATTTT.

The chain links TRBV6-5 to TRBJ1-2; the D is unclear. Germline values: CDR1 MNHEY, CDR2 SVGAGI. CDR3 size: 16 residues. V was shortened by 2 bases and J by 9 bases, with 22 bases between the two germline ends. The CDR3 loop is CASSYPFAGSSSSYTF. The CDR3 coding sequence is TGTGCCAGCAGTTACCCTTTCGCGGGGAGCAGTAGTAGCTACACCTTC.

This clone was detected only a few times. V is TRBV3-1 (or the pseudogene TRBV3-2) and J is TRBJ2-5; 12 nucleotides agree with TRBD2. Per the germline V gene, CDR1 is LGHDT and CDR2 is YNNKEL (reference sequence). This CDR3 has 15 amino acids. V trimming: 4 bases; J trimming: 5 bases; junction bases outside the gene matches: 5. CDR3 DNA sequence: TGTGCCAGCAGCCCGCTAGCGGGGGGGCGGGAGACCCAGTACTTC. Translation gives CASSPLAGGRETQYF.

The V and J genes are TRBV14 and TRBJ1-4; no clear D. Trimming removed 3 bases at V and 10 bases at J, with 9 bases between. The CDR3 is made up of 12 amino acids. CDR1 is SGHDN and CDR2 is FVKESK in the germline V gene. The CDR3 loop reads CASSQRPGKLFF. The CDR3 nucleotides are TGTGCCAGCAGCCAGCGACCGGGAAAACTGTTTTTT. The full variable domain, completed using reference TRBV14 and TRBJ1-4, is EAGVTQFPSHSVIEKGQTVTLRCDPISGHDNLYWYRRVMGKEIKFLLHFVKESKQDESGMPNNRFLAERTGGTYSTLKVQPAELEDSGVYFCASSQRPGKLFFGSGTQLSVL.

The chain uses TRBV9 and TRBJ2-5; possibly TRBD1 for D (6 bases). The CDR3 runs to 13 residues. Trimming pared 2 bases from V and 3 bases from J, leaving 8 bases between. Per germline, CDR1 SGDLS and CDR2 YYNGEE. This CDR3 reads CASSVPGEETQYF. In nucleotides, the CDR3 is TGTGCCAGCAGCGTGCCAGGGGAAGAGACCCAGTACTTC.

The chain links TRBV5-1 to TRBJ2-2, with D uncertain. The V gene's germline CDR1 is SGHRS and CDR2 YFSETQ. With 2 bases removed from V and 7 bases from J, the gap between germline ends came to 12 bases. CDR3 length equals 14 residues. CDR3 coding DNA: TGCGCCAGCAGCTTCCGACCCTCAGGCGGGGAGCTGTTTTTT. Translated: CASSFRPSGGELFF.

This chain links TRBV14 with TRBJ1-2; 9 bases match TRBD1. The V gene end was trimmed by 5 bases and the J gene end by 8 bases; junction bases not matched to a gene: 12. Per the germline V gene, CDR1 is SGHDN and CDR2 is FVKESK. CDR3 size: 15 residues. CDR3 DNA: TGTGCCAGCAGCGCACCGGGACAGGGTTACGGGGGCTACACCTTC. It translates to CASSAPGQGYGGYTF.

V and J are TRBV7-8 and TRBJ1-1; D ambiguous. The length of the CDR3 is 13 residues. V shed 2 bases and J shed 1 base, with 5 bases lying between them. Germline V gene lookup returns CDR1 SGHVS and CDR2 FQNEAQ. In DNA, the CDR3 is TGTGCCAGCAGCTTATCCGGGAACACTGAAGCTTTCTTT. Translated, it gives CASSLSGNTEAFF.

This clone occurred once. The chain links TRBV6-5 to TRBJ2-7; D perhaps matches TRBD2 (5 bases). Germline V gene lookup returns CDR1 MNHEY and CDR2 SVGAGI. V was trimmed by 6 bases and J by 0 bases, leaving 15 bases between them. The CDR3 is 15 amino acids. CDR3 loop: CASRREWESSYEQYV. The CDR3, as DNA: TGTGCCAGCAGGAGGGAGTGGGAGAGCTCCTACGAGCAGTACGTC.

This chain connects TRBV29-1 to TRBJ2-5, with 8 bases aligning to TRBD1. CDR1 is SQVTM, CDR2 ANQGSEA, per germline. Trimming removed 3 bases from V and 4 bases from J; junction bases left unmatched: 7. This CDR3 is built from 14 residues. The CDR3 bases are TGCAGCGTTGAGGCTCAGGGGGCCGGAGAGACCCAGTACTTC. Protein product: CSVEAQGAGETQYF.

This chain uses TRBV12-3 or TRBV12-4 with TRBJ2-3, with TRBD2 identical over 7 bases. Germline trimming cut 7 bases from V and 3 bases from J; bases unmatched to any gene: 4. This CDR3 has 13 amino acids. The CDR3 bases are TGTGCCAGCATTCTTAGCGGGACAGATACGCAGTATTTT. Protein product: CASILSGTDTQYF.

The chain couples TRBV27 to TRBJ2-3, with 10 bases that match TRBD2. The ends lost 7 bases at V and 8 bases at J; junction bases unmatched: 9. The CDR3 contains 14 residues. Looked up from germline, CDR1 is MNHEY and CDR2 is SMNVEV (reference sequence). The CDR3 here is CASKAGGYRSTQYF. The CDR3 nucleotides are TGTGCCAGCAAAGCGGGGGGGTACCGTTCTACGCAGTATTTT.

CDR3 loop: CASSSAPRGGGELFF. CDR3 in DNA: TGTGCCAGTAGTAGCGCCCCTCGGGGAGGGGGGGAGCTGTTTTTT. The rearrangement uses TRBV19 and TRBJ2-2, with TRBD2 matching over 7 bases. CDR1 and CDR2 (germline): LNHDA, SQIVND (reference sequence). Trimming at V came to 4 bases and at J to 8 bases, leaving 10 bases not matched to a gene. The CDR3 loop spans 15 amino acids.

The chain has TRBV7-6 and TRBJ2-1, with 7 bases matching TRBD1. The CDR3 spans 16 residues. Germline V gene data show CDR1 as SGHVS and CDR2 as FNYEAQ. V lost 2 bases and J lost 8; bases outside the gene matches: 12. DNA for the CDR3: TGTGCCAGCAGCTTAACCACAGGGGCCGGTGGTGATGAGCAGTTCTTC. Protein product: CASSLTTGAGGDEQFF.

This clone was seen once. J is TRBJ1-5 and V is TRBV19; possible D gene TRBD1, 6 bases. V gave up 7 bases and J gave up 0 bases, with 13 bases separating them. The CDR3 contains 15 residues. Germline assignment: CDR1 LNHDA and CDR2 SQIVND (reference sequence). CDR3 sequence: CASTLRGASNQPQHF. The CDR3 DNA follows: TGTGCCAGTACCTTGCGGGGGGCTAGCAATCAGCCCCAGCATTTT.

V gene TRBV28 combines with J gene TRBJ1-1, with D unclear. The ends were cut back, 5 bases at V and 5 bases at J, with 9 bases in the middle. Germline V lookup: CDR1 MDHEN, CDR2 SYDVKM. This CDR3 contains 12 residues. CDR3 loop: CASSLLYTEAFF. CDR3 DNA: TGTGCCAGCAGTCTACTATATACTGAAGCTTTCTTT.

The chain combines TRBV4-1 with TRBJ1-2, with a weak D call TRBD1 (6 bases). V was clipped by 2 bases and J by 3 bases, with 10 bases between them. The CDR3 spans 14 residues. CDR1 and CDR2 from the germline V gene are MGHRA and YSYEKL. CDR3 sequence reads: CASSQPGQHYGYTF. CDR3 nucleotide sequence: TGCGCCAGCAGCCAACCGGGACAACACTATGGCTACACCTTC.

J is TRBJ2-1 and V is TRBV19, with a possible D match to TRBD2 (5 bases). This CDR3 comprises 16 residues. V gave up 6 bases and J gave up 3 bases, with 18 bases separating them. The germline CDR1 and CDR2 sequences are LNHDA and SQIVND (reference sequence). CDR3 nucleotide sequence: TGTGCCAGTAGCAGCCCCAGCGGTTTAGGCTACAATGAGCAGTTCTTC. Translation: CASSSPSGLGYNEQFF. Based on the CDR3 plus reference TRBV19 and TRBJ2-1, the full variable domain is DGGITQSPKYLFRKEGQNVTLSCEQNLNHDAMYWYRQDPGQGLRLIYYSQIVNDFQKGDIAEGYSVSREKKESFPLTVTSAQKNPTAFYLCASSSPSGLGYNEQFFGPGTRLTVL.

V is TRBV5-6 and J is TRBJ1-3; D possibly corresponds to TRBD1 (5 bases). The V gene's germline CDR1 is SGHDT and CDR2 YYEEEE. This CDR3 has 16 amino acids. The V end lost 4 bases, the J end lost 0 bases, and 14 bases lay between the germline ends. The CDR3 sequence: CASSPGTPYSGNTIYF. The CDR3 DNA reads TGTGCCAGCAGCCCGGGGACTCCGTACTCTGGAAACACCATATATTTT. Using reference TRBV5-6 and TRBJ1-3 for the parts outside the CDR3, the full variable domain is DAGVTQSPTHLIKTRGQQVTLRCSPKSGHDTVSWYQQALGQGPQFIFQYYEEEERQRGNFPDRFSGHQFPNYSSELNVNALLLGDSALYLCASSPGTPYSGNTIYFGEGSWLTVV.

The chain carries TRBV6-5 and TRBJ2-1; 8 nucleotides match TRBD2. The length of the CDR3 is 15 residues. V gave up 6 bases and J gave up 3 bases; unmatched junction bases: 7. The V gene's germline CDR1 is MNHEY and CDR2 SVGAGI. Written as DNA, the CDR3 is TGTGCCAGCAGCCTAGGACGGGGGGGCTACAATGAGCAGTTCTTC. As protein: CASSLGRGGYNEQFF.

The chain joins TRBV7-9 to TRBJ1-1; TRBD1 matches 8 bases. Trimming removed 2 bases from V and 1 base from J; junction bases left unmatched: 3. Germline V gene data show CDR1 as SEHNR and CDR2 as FQNEAQ (reference sequence). The CDR3 is 15 residues long. DNA for the CDR3: TGTGCCAGCAGCTTACCCGGGACAGGGAACACTGAAGCTTTCTTT. Encoded protein: CASSLPGTGNTEAFF.

The rearrangement joins TRBV4-1 to TRBJ2-7; TRBD2 agrees at 7 bases. The germline V gene encodes CDR1 MGHRA and CDR2 YSYEKL. V dropped 1 base and J dropped 1; count of bases not matched to a gene: 4. The length of the CDR3 is 15 residues. DNA of the CDR3: TGCGCCAGCAGCCAAGCTGGCGGGGGATCCTACGAGCAGTACTTC. Amino acid sequence: CASSQAGGGSYEQYF.